This T cell receptor beta chain came from a study of blood T cell repertoires in COVID-19. In the study overall: Researchers got acute and convalescent COVID-19 samples from the United States, Italy and Spain. From T cells, B-cell-depleted T cells, or PBMCs came the material, which was cDNA or gDNA.

As originally analysed: It was from reference gene primer amplification that nucleated cell counts were estimated. The assay was immunoSEQ multiplex PCR, and TCRdb's table has in-frame clones only and misses some. V and J calls and clone size are given by that table; D and trimming were obtained from the DNA. Altogether 160,000 or so clones are present, roughly 82% being singletons, with the ten largest covering 9.8%. CDR1 and CDR2 (germline): MNHNY, SVGAGI (reference sequence). The CDR3 spans 15 residues. Trimming removed 0 bases from V and 7 bases from J; junction bases left unmatched: 5. This TCR was sampled from a woman aged 45-65 years with acute or convalescent COVID-19. The specimen was peripheral blood. The chain combines TRBV6-6 with TRBJ2-1; the match to TRBD2 covers 8 bases. The CDR3 loop reads CASSYSSGTKNEQFF. DNA for the CDR3: TGTGCCAGCAGTTACTCTAGCGGGACTAAGAATGAGCAGTTCTTC.